Reported below is one T cell receptor beta chain. The record originates from a study of cytomegalovirus exposure and HLA in healthy donors. This CDR3 contains 15 residues. V gave up 2 bases and J gave up 6 bases, with 19 bases separating them. Germline-derived CDR1 and CDR2 are GTSNPN and SVGIG (reference sequence). Use of 60 Vbeta and 13 Jbeta primers characterized the PCR. Only in-frame clones appear in the TCRdb table, and some are missing; sequencing was by immunoSEQ multiplex PCR. The data contain about 140,000 clones, over 60% of them singletons. Input material: PBMCs. The clonotype comes from a female donor in good health and CMV-seropositive. The V and J genes are TRBV30 and TRBJ1-2, with TRBD1 as a possible D gene (5 bases). Written as DNA, the CDR3 is TGTGCCTGGAGTTCTCTAAGGGGAGGGATGGATGGCTACACCTTC. It translates to CAWSSLRGGMDGYTF.